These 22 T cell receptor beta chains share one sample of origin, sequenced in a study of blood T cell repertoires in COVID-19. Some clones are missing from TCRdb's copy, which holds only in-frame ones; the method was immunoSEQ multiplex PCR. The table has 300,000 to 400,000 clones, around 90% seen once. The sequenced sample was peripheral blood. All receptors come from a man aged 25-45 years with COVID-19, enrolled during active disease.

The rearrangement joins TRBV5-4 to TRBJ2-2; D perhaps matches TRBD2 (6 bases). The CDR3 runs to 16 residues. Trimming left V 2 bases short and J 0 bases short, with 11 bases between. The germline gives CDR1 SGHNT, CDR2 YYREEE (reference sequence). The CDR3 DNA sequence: TGTGCCAGCAGCTTCAGGGCGGGGACGAACACCGGGGAGCTGTTTTTT. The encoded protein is CASSFRAGTNTGELFF.

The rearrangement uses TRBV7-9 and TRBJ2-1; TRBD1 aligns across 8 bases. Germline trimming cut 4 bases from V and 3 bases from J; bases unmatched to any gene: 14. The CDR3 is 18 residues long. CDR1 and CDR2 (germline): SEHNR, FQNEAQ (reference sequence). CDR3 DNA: TGTGCCAGCAGCTCTAACCTTTGGACAGGGTGGGTCTACAATGAGCAGTTCTTC. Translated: CASSSNLWTGWVYNEQFF.

The chain's CDR3 is CASSILAGGTGELFF. For the CDR3, the DNA is TGTGCCAGCAGCATTCTAGCGGGAGGGACCGGGGAGCTGTTTTTT. This chain connects TRBV3-1 (or the pseudogene TRBV3-2) to TRBJ2-2, with TRBD2 matching 12 bases. Germline V gives CDR1 LGHDT, CDR2 YNNKEL (reference sequence). Unmatched junction bases numbered 3, after V lost 5 bases and J lost 5 bases. This CDR3 is 15 amino acids long.

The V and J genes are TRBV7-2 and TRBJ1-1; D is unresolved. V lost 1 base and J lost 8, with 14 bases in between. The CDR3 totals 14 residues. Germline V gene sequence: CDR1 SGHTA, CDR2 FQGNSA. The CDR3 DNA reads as TGTGCCAGCAGCTTAGATGGCGGCAAAGCAGAAGCTTTCTTT. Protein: CASSLDGGKAEAFF.

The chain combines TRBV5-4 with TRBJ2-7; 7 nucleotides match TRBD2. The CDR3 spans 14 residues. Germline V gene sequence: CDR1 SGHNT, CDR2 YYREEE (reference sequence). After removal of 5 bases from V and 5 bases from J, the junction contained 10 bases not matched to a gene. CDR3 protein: CASSNRLAPHEQYF. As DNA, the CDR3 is TGTGCCAGCAGTAATAGACTAGCTCCCCACGAGCAGTACTTC.

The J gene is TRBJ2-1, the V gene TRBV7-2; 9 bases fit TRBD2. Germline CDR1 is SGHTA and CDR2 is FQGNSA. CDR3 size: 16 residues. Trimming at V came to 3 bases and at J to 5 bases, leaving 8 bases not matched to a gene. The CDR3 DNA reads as TGTGCCAGCAGCTTCTTCGCGGGAGGGCCTAACAATGAGCAGTTCTTC. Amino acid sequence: CASSFFAGGPNNEQFF.

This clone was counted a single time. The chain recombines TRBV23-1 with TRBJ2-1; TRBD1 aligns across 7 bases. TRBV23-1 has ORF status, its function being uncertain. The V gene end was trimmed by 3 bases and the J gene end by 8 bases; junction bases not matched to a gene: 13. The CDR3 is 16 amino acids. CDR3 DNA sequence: TGCGCCAGCAGTCAGGGCCTCCCAGGGGGAGAGGATGAGCAGTTCTTC. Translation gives CASSQGLPGGEDEQFF.

The chain's CDR3 is CASRRQGSQGEQYF. The CDR3 nucleotides are TGTGCCAGCAGGAGACAGGGGTCCCAAGGCGAGCAGTACTTC. The chain has TRBV2 and TRBJ2-7; 8 bases align to TRBD1. The germline gives CDR1 SNHLY, CDR2 FYNNEI. This CDR3 comprises 14 residues. The V gene end was trimmed by 6 bases and the J gene end by 6 bases; junction bases not matched to a gene: 10. The variable domain in full, with the rest retrieved from reference TRBV2 and TRBJ2-7, is EPEVTQTPSHQVTQMGQEVILRCVPISNHLYFYWYRQILGQKVEFLVSFYNNEISEKSEIFDDQFSVERPDGSNFTLKIRSTKLEDSAMYFCASRRQGSQGEQYFGPGTRLTVT.

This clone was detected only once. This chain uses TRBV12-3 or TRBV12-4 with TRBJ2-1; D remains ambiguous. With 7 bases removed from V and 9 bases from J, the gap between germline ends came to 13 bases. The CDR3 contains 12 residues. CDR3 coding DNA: TGTGCCAGCACCCCTCGCGGCGGTGAGCAGTTCTTC. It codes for CASTPRGGEQFF.

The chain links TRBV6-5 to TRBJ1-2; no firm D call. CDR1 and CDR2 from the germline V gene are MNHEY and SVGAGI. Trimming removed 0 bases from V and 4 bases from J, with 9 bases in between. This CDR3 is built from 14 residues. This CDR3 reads CASSYSRTFYGYTF. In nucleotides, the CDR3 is TGTGCCAGCAGTTACTCGAGGACTTTCTATGGCTACACCTTC.

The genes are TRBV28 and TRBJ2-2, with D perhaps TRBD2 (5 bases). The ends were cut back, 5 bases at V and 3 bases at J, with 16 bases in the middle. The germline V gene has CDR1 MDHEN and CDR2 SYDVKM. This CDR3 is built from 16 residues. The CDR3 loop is CASSAPGIVHTGELFF. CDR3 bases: TGTGCCAGCAGTGCCCCCGGGATCGTACACACCGGGGAGCTGTTTTTT.

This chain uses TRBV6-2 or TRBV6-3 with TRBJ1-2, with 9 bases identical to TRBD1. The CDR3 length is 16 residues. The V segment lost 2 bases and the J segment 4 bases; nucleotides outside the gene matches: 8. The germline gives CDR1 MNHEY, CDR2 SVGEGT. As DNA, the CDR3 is TGTGCCAGCAGTTACCCGCCGGGACAGGGTATCTATGGCTACACCTTC. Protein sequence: CASSYPPGQGIYGYTF.

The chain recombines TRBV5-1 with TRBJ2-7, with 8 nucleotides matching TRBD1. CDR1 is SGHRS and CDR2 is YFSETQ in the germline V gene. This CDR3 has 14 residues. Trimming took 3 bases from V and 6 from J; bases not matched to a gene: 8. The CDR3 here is CASSSQGQAGEQYF. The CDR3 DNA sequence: TGCGCCAGCAGCTCACAGGGACAGGCGGGCGAGCAGTACTTC.

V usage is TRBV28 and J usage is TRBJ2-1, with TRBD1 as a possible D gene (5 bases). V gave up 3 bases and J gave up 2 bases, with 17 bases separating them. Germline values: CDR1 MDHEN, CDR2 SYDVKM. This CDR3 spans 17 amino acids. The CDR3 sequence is CASSFPDRQITYNEQFF. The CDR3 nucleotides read TGTGCCAGCAGTTTCCCCGATCGACAGATCACCTACAATGAGCAGTTCTTC.

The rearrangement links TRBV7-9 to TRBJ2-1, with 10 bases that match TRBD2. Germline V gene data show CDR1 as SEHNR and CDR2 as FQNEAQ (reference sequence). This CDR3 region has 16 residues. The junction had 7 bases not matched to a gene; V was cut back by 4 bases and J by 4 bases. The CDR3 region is CASSSLAGVKYNEQFF. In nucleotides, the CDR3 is TGTGCCAGCAGCTCTCTAGCGGGGGTAAAGTACAATGAGCAGTTCTTC.

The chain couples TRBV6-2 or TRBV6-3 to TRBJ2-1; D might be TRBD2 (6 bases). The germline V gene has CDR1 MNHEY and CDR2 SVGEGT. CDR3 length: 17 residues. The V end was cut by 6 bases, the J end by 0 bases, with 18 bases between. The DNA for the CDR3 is TGTGCCAGCAGCCCCGGGTTAGCGGCCAGCTCCTACAATGAGCAGTTCTTC. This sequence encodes CASSPGLAASSYNEQFF.

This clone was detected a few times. The CDR3 DNA sequence: TGTGCCAGCAGTTCCGTATGGCCTGAAGCTTTCTTT. Translating gives CASSSVWPEAFF. V usage is TRBV28 and J usage is TRBJ1-1; D remains unclear. The ends were cut back, 4 bases at V and 6 bases at J, with 9 bases in the middle. CDR3 length equals 12 residues. Germline CDR1 and CDR2: MDHEN and SYDVKM.

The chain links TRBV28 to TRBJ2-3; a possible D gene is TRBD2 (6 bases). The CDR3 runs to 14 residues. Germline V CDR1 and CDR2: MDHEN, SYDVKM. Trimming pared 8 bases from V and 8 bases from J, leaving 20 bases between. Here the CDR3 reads CASHGPVTSSTQYF. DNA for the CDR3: TGTGCCAGCCACGGGCCGGTCACTAGCAGTACGCAGTATTTT.

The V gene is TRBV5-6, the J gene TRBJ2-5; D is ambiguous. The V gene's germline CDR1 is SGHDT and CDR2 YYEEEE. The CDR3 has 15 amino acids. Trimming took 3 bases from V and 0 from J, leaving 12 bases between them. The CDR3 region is CASSSRPVYQETQYF. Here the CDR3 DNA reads TGTGCCAGCAGCTCCAGGCCTGTTTACCAAGAGACCCAGTACTTC.

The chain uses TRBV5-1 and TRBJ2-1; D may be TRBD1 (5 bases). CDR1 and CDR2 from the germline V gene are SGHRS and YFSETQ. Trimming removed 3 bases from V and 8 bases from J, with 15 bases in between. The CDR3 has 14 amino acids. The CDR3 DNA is TGCGCCAGCAGCTACAGGATCCATGGCCATGAGCAGTTCTTC. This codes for CASSYRIHGHEQFF. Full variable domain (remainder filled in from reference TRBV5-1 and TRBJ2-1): KAGVTQTPRYLIKTRGQQVTLSCSPISGHRSVSWYQQTPGQGLQFLFEYFSETQRNKGNFPGRFSGRQFSNSRSEMNVSTLELGDSALYLCASSYRIHGHEQFFGPGTRLTVL.

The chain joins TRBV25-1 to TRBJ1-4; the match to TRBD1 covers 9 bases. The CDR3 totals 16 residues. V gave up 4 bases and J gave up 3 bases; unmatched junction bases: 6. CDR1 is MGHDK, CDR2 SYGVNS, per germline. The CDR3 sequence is CASSGAWTGANEKLFF. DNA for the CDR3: TGTGCCAGCAGTGGCGCTTGGACAGGGGCTAATGAAAAACTGTTTTTT.

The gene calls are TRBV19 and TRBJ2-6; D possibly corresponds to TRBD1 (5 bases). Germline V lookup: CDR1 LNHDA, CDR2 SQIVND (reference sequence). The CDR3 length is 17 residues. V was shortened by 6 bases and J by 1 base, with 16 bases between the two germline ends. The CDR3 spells CASSDQGSLSGANVLTF. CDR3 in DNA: TGTGCCAGTAGCGATCAGGGTAGCCTTTCTGGGGCCAACGTCCTGACTTTC. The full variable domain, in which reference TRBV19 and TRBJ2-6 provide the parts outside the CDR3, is DGGITQSPKYLFRKEGQNVTLSCEQNLNHDAMYWYRQDPGQGLRLIYYSQIVNDFQKGDIAEGYSVSREKKESFPLTVTSAQKNPTAFYLCASSDQGSLSGANVLTFGAGSRLTVL.